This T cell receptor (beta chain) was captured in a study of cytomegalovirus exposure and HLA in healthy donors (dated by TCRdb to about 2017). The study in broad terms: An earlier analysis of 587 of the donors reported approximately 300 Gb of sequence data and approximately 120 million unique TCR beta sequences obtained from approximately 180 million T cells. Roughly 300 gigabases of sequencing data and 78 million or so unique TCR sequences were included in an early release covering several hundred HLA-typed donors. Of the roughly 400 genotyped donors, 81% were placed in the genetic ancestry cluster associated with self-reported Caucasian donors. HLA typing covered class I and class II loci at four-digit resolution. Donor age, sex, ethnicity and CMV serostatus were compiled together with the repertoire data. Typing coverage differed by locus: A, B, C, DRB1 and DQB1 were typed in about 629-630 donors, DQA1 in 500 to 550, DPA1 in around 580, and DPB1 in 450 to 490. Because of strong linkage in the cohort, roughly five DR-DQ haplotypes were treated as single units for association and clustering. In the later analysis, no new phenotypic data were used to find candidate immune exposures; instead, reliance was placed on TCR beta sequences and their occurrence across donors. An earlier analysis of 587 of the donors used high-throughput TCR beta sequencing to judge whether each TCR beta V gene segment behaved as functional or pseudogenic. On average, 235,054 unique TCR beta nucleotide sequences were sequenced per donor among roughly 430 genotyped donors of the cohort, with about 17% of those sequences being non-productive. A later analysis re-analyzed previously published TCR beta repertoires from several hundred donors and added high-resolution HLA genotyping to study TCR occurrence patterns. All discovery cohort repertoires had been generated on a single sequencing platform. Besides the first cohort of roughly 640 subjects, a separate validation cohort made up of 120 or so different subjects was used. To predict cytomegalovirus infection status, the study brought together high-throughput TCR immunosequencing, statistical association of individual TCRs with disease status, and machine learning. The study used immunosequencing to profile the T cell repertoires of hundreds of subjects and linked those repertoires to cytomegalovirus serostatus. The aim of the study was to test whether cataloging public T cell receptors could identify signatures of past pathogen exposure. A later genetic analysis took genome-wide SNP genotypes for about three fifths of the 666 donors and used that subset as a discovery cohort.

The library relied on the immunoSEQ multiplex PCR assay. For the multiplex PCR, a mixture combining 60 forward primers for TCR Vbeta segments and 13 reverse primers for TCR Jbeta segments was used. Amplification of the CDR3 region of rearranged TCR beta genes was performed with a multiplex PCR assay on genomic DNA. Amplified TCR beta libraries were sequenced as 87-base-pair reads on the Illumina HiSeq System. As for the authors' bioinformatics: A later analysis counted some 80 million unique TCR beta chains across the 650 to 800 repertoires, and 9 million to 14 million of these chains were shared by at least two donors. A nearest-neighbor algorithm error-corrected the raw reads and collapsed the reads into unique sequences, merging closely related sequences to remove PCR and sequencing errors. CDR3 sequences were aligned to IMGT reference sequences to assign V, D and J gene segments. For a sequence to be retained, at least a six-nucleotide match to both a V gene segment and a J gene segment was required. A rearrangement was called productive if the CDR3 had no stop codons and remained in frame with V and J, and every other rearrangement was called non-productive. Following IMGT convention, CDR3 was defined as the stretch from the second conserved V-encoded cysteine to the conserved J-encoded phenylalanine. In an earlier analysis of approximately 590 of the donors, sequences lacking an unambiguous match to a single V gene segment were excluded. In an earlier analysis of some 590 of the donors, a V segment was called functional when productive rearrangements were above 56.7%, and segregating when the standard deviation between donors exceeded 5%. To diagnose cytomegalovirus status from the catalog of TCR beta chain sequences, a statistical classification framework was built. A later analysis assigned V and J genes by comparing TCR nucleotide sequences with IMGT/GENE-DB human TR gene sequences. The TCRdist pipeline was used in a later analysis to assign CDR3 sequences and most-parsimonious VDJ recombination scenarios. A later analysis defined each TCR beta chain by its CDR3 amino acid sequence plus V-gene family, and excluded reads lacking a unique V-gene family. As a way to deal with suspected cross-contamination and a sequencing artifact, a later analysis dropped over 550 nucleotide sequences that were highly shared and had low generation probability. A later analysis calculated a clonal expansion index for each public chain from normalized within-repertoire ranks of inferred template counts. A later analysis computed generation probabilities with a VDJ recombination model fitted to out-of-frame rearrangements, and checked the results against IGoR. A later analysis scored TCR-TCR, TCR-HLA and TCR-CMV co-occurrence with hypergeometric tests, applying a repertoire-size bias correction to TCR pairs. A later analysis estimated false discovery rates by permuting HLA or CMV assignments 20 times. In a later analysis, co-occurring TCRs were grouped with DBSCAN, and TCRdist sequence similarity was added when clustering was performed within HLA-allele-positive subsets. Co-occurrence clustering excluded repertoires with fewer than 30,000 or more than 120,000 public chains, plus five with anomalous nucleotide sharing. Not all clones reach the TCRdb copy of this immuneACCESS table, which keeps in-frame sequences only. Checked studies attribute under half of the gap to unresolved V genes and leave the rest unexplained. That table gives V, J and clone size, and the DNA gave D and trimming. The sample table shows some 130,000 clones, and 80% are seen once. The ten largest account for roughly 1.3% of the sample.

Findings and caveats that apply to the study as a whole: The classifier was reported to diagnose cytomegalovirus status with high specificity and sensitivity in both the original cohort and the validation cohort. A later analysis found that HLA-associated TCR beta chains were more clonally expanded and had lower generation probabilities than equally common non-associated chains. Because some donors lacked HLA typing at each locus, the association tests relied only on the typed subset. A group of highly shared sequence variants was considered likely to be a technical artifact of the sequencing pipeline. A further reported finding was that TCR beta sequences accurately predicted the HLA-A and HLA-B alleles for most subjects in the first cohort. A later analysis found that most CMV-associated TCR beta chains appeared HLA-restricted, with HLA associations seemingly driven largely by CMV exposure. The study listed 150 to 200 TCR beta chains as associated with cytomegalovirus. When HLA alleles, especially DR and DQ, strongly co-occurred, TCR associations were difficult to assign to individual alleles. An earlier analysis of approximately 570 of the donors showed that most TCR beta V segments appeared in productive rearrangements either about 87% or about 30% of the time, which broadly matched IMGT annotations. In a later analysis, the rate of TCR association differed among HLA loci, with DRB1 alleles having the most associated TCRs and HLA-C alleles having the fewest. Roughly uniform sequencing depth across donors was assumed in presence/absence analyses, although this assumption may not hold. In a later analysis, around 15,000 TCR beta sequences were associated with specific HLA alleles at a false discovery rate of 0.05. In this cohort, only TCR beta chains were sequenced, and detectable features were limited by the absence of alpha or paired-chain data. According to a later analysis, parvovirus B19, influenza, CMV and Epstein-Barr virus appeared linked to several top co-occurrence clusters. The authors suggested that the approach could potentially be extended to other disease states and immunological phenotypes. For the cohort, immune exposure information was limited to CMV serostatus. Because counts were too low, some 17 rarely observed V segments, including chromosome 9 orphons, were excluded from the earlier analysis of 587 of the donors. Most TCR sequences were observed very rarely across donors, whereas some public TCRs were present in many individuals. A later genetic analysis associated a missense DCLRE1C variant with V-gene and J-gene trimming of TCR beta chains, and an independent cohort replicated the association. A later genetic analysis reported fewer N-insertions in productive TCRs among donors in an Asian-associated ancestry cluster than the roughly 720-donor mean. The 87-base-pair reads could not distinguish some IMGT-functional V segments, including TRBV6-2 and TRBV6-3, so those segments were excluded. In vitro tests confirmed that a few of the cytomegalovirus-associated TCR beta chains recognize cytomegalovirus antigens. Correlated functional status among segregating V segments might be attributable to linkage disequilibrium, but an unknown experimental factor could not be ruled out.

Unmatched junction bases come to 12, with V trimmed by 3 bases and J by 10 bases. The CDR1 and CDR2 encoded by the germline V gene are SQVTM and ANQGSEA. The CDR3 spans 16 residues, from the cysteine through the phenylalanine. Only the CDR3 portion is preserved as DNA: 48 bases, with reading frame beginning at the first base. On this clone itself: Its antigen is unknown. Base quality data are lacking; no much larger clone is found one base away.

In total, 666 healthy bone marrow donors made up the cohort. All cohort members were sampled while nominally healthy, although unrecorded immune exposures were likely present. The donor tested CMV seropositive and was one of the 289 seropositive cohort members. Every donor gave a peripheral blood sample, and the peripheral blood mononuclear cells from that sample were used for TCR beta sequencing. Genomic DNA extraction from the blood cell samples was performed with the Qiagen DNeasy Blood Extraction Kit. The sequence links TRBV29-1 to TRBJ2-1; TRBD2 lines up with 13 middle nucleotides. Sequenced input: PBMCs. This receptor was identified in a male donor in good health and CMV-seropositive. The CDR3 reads CSVETGTSGIGGEQFF. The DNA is TGCAGCGTTGAGACCGGGACTAGCGGGATAGGGGGGGAGCAGTTCTTC.